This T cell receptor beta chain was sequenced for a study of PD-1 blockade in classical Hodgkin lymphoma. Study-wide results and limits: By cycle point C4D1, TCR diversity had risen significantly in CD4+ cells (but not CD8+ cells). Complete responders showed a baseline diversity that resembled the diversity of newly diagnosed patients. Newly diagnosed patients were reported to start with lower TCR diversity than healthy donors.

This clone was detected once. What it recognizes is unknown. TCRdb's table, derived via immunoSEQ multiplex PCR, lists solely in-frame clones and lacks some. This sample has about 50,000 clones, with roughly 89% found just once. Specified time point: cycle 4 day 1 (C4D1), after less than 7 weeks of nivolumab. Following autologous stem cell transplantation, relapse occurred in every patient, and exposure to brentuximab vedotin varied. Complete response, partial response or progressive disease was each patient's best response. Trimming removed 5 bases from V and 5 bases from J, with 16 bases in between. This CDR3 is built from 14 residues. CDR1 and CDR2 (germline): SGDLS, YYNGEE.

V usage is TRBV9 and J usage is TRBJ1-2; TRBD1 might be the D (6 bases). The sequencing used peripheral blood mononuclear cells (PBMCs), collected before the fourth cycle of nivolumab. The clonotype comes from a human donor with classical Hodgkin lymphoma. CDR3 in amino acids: CASSARGDKYGYTF. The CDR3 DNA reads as TGTGCCAGCAGTGCCCGGGGGGACAAGTATGGCTACACCTTC.